The clone carrying this T cell receptor (beta chain) appeared a few times. This record belongs to a study of blood T cell repertoires in COVID-19. Study-wide background: PBMCs, B-cell-depleted T cells, or T cells were the source of the cDNA or gDNA that made up the material.

The CDR3 is 13 amino acids. The ends were cut back, 6 bases at V and 6 bases at J, with 15 bases in the middle. Only in-frame clones appear in the TCRdb table, and some are missing; sequencing was by immunoSEQ multiplex PCR. The table lists a few hundred thousand clones, approximately 88% of them singletons, with 1% to 1.5% in the top ten. Participant age was about 18 to 89 years, and participants resided in around 24 US areas. Participants had their cohort set by participant-reported clinical history. The TCR originated in a woman aged 40 to 49 with acute COVID-19. V is TRBV12-3 or TRBV12-4 and J is TRBJ2-7; perhaps TRBD2 as D (5 bases). Sequencing was done on a sample of PBMCs or T cells enriched from blood (not recorded which). The CDR3, as DNA: TGTGCCAGCAGGTGGAGCGGAGAGGGCGAGCAGTACTTC. As protein: CASRWSGEGEQYF.